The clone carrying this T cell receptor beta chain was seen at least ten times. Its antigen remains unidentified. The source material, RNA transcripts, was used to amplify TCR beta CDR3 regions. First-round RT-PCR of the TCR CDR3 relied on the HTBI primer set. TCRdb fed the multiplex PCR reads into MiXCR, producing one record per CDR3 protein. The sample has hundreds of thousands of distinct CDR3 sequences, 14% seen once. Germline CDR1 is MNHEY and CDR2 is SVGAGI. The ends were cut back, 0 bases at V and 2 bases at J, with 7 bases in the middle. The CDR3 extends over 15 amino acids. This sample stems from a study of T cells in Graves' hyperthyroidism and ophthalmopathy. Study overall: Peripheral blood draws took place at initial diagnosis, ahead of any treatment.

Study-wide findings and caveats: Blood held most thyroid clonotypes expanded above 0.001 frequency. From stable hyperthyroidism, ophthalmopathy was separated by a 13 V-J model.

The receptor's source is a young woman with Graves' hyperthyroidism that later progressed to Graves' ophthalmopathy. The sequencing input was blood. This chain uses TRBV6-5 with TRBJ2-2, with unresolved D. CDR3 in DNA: TGTGCCAGCAGTTACTCAAGACTTAACACCGGGGAGCTGTTTTTT. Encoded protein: CASSYSRLNTGELFF.